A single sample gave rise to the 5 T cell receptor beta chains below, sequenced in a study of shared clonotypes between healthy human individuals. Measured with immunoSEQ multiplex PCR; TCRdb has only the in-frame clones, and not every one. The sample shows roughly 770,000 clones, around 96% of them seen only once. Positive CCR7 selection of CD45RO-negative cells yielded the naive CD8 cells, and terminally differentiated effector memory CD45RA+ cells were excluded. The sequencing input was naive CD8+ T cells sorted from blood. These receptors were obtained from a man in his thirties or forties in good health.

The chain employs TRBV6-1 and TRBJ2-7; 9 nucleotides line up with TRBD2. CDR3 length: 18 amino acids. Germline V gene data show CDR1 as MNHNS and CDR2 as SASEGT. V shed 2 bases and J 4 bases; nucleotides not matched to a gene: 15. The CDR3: CASSEYVSSSGITYEQYF. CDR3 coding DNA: TGTGCCAGCAGTGAATACGTCTCGTCTAGCGGGATTACATACGAGCAGTACTTC.

In DNA form, the CDR3 reads TGTGCCGCACAGTATTCTGAAGCTTTCTTT. Amino acid sequence: CAAQYSEAFF. The chain joins TRBV14 to TRBJ1-1; unclear D gene. V was cut by 11 bases and J by 6 bases, with 10 bases left in between. Germline-derived CDR1 and CDR2 are SGHDN and FVKESK. This CDR3 has 10 amino acids.

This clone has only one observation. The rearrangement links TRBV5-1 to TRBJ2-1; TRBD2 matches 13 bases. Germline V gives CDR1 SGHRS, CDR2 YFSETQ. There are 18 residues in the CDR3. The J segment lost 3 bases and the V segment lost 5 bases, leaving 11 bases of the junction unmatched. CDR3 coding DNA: TGCGCCAGCAGTCCCCCTACTAGCGGGAGGGTCGGCTACAATGAGCAGTTCTTC. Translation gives CASSPPTSGRVGYNEQFF.

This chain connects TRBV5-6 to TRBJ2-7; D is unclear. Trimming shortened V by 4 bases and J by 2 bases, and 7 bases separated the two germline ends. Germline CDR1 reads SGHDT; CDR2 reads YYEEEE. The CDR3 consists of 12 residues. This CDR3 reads CASSHNTYEQYF. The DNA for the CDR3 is TGTGCCAGCAGCCACAACACCTACGAGCAGTACTTC.

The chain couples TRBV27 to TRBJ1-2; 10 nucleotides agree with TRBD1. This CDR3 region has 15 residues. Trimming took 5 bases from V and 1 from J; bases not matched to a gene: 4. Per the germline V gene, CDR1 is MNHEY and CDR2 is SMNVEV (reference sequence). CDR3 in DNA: TGTGCCAGCAGTGCCGGGACAGGGGATAACTATGGCTACACCTTC. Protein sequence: CASSAGTGDNYGYTF.